The 7 T cell receptor beta chains listed next were all sequenced from one sample in a study of blood T cells in healthy people across ages. Then a second PCR, running about 6 to 11 cycles, was carried out with a sample-barcoded 5' primer and a J-beta primer mix. TCRdb processed the 5' RACE reads anew with MiXCR; each CDR3 protein has one entry. This table holds some 1,000,000 distinct CDR3 sequences, roughly a quarter found once. These same data were also listed under a study on T cells of mothers and their children.

Sequenced: blood. These receptors were taken from a girl aged 2 to 9 in good health.

This clonotype was seen a few times. The chain couples TRBV6-6 to TRBJ2-5; possibly TRBD1 or TRBD2 for D (5 bases each). Germline assignment: CDR1 MNHNY and CDR2 SVGAGI (reference sequence). The CDR3 extends over 15 amino acids. Trimming removed 7 bases from V and 2 bases from J, with 17 bases in between. The CDR3 spells CASTYPGQIQETQYF. CDR3 bases: TGTGCCAGCACCTACCCGGGGCAGATTCAAGAGACCCAGTACTTC.

This clonotype was seen repeatedly, ten times or more. The rearrangement uses TRBV11-2 and TRBJ2-3, with D perhaps TRBD2 (6 bases). Germline lookup yields CDR1 SGHAT and CDR2 FQNNGV. The CDR3 runs to 15 residues. Trimming left V 0 bases short and J 0 bases short, with 7 bases between. CDR3 protein: CASSLDGSSTDTQYF. As DNA, the CDR3 is TGTGCCAGCAGCTTAGACGGGAGTAGCACAGATACGCAGTATTTT.

The chain couples TRBV25-1 to TRBJ2-7; D may be TRBD1 or TRBD2 (5 bases each). Germline V gives CDR1 MGHDK, CDR2 SYGVNS. This CDR3 is 15 amino acids long. Trimming took 2 bases from V and 4 from J, leaving 15 bases between them. Here the CDR3 reads CASSERGSWGYEQYF. DNA of the CDR3: TGTGCCAGCAGTGAACGAGGCAGTTGGGGGTACGAGCAGTACTTC.

The rearrangement joins TRBV28 to TRBJ2-4, with TRBD1 matching over 8 bases. Germline V gene sequence: CDR1 MDHEN, CDR2 SYDVKM. There are 13 residues in the CDR3. V was clipped by 6 bases and J by 6 bases; unmatched bases: 4. The CDR3 spells CASRFRGRNIQYF. CDR3 nucleotide sequence: TGTGCCAGCAGATTCAGGGGGCGAAACATTCAGTACTTC. Full variable domain (remainder filled in from reference TRBV28 and TRBJ2-4): DVKVTQSSRYLVKRTGEKVFLECVQDMDHENMFWYRQDPGLGLRLIYFSYDVKMKEKGDIPEGYSVSREKKERFSLILESASTNQTSMYLCASRFRGRNIQYFGAGTRLSVL.

This clonotype was picked up a small number of times. The chain couples TRBV7-9 to TRBJ1-1, with D perhaps matching TRBD1 (5 bases). The germline V gene has CDR1 SEHNR and CDR2 FQNEAQ (reference sequence). The CDR3 is 13 amino acids. Trimming cost V 8 bases and J 4 bases, with 14 bases left between them. The CDR3 sequence: CASEGVLGTEAFF. The DNA of the CDR3 is TGTGCCAGCGAAGGGGTGTTGGGCACTGAAGCTTTCTTT.

The chain recombines TRBV7-9 with TRBJ2-7; D may be TRBD1 or TRBD2 (5 bases each). The ends were cut back, 5 bases at V and 3 bases at J, with 11 bases in the middle. Germline CDR1 and CDR2: SEHNR and FQNEAQ (reference sequence). The CDR3 length is 13 residues. The CDR3, as DNA: TGTGCCAGCAGCCCGGTGGGGGACTACGAGCAGTACTTC. It codes for CASSPVGDYEQYF.

The sample holds a few counts of this clonotype. This chain uses TRBV13 with TRBJ1-6; D unresolved. Per germline, CDR1 PRHDT and CDR2 FYEKMQ (reference sequence). V lost 9 bases, J lost 7 bases, and 16 bases lay in between. CDR3 length: 14 amino acids. CDR3 nucleotide sequence: TGTGCCAGTGGTCTACCCGCGGGGAATTCACCCCTCCACTTT. Encoded protein: CASGLPAGNSPLHF.